Listed here are 27 T cell receptor beta chains from one sample, sequenced in a study of T cell changes during pregnancy in multiple sclerosis. The table came from immunoSEQ multiplex PCR; TCRdb's copy has only in-frame clones and leaves some out. The table records fewer than 85,000 clones, around nine tenths of them present only once. Sequencing was performed on peripheral blood, taken before pregnancy. The receptors derive from a female donor with multiple sclerosis, enrolled in a pregnancy study.

This chain uses TRBV9 with TRBJ2-7; possible D gene TRBD2, 6 bases. Germline values: CDR1 SGDLS, CDR2 YYNGEE. V dropped 3 bases and J dropped 5 bases, with 15 bases sitting between them. The CDR3 extends over 14 amino acids. This CDR3 is CASSDGTPGHEQYF. CDR3 bases: TGTGCCAGCAGCGACGGGACTCCAGGGCACGAGCAGTACTTC.

J is TRBJ2-1 and V is TRBV7-2; D may be TRBD2 (5 bases). This CDR3 contains 14 residues. Germline loops: CDR1 SGHTA, CDR2 FQGNSA. The ends were cut back, 2 bases at V and 6 bases at J, with 11 bases in the middle. The CDR3 coding sequence is TGTGCCAGCAGCTTAACTTGGACTTCCAATGAGCAGTTCTTC. Amino acids: CASSLTWTSNEQFF.

V and J are TRBV2 and TRBJ2-5; D possibly corresponds to TRBD2 (6 bases). Trimming removed 7 bases at V and 3 bases at J, with 18 bases between. Germline CDR1 and CDR2: SNHLY and FYNNEI. The CDR3 sequence is 15 residues long. CDR3: CASKDMRGGKETQYF. The CDR3 DNA reads TGTGCCAGCAAGGACATGCGGGGAGGAAAAGAGACCCAGTACTTC.

This chain links TRBV2 with TRBJ2-7; 7 bases map to TRBD2. CDR3 size: 12 residues. Germline V lookup: CDR1 SNHLY, CDR2 FYNNEI. The V and J ends lost 8 bases and 3 bases, in that order; junction bases with no gene match: 4. In DNA form, the CDR3 reads TGTGCCAGCTCCAGGGAGGGCTACGAGCAGTACTTC. Its translation is CASSREGYEQYF.

This chain joins TRBV5-4 and TRBJ2-5; 10 bases agree with TRBD1. Trimming cost V 4 bases and J 9 bases; bases outside gene matches: 12. Germline V gene data show CDR1 as SGHNT and CDR2 as YYREEE (reference sequence). This CDR3 comprises 15 residues. The chain's CDR3 is CASSTRQGAEEAQYF. CDR3 nucleotide sequence: TGTGCCAGCAGCACCCGACAGGGGGCCGAAGAAGCCCAGTACTTC.

This sequence joins TRBV7-9 and TRBJ1-3; D not resolved. CDR1 and CDR2 from the germline V gene are SEHNR and FQNEAQ (reference sequence). CDR3 size: 15 residues. V was cut by 0 bases and J by 0 bases, with 6 bases left in between. DNA of the CDR3: TGTGCCAGCAGCTTAGCCTCCCTCTCTGGAAACACCATATATTTT. Protein sequence: CASSLASLSGNTIYF. Filled out from reference TRBV7-9 and TRBJ1-3, the complete variable domain reads DTGVSQNPRHKITKRGQNVTFRCDPISEHNRLYWYRQTLGQGPEFLTYFQNEAQLEKSRLLSDRFSAERPKGSFSTLEIQRTEQGDSAMYLCASSLASLSGNTIYFGEGSWLTVV.

The chain has TRBV29-1 and TRBJ2-3; TRBD1 matches 7 bases. CDR3 length equals 15 residues. The trim removed 8 bases at V and 3 bases at J, leaving 14 bases unmatched. CDR1 is SQVTM and CDR2 is ANQGSEA in the germline V gene. This chain's CDR3 is CSQSTGIRKTDTQYF. CDR3 sequence (DNA): TGCAGCCAGTCGACAGGGATTAGAAAAACAGATACGCAGTATTTT.

The chain links TRBV18 to TRBJ1-2, with 12 nucleotides matching TRBD1. V was clipped by 3 bases and J by 8 bases; unmatched bases: 7. This CDR3 has 15 amino acids. Per the germline V gene, CDR1 is KGHSH and CDR2 is LQKENI. CDR3 DNA: TGTGCCAGCTCACCCGGGACAGGGGGCGCAGACGGCTACACCTTC. Amino acids: CASSPGTGGADGYTF.

The chain uses TRBV7-9 and TRBJ2-7, with D maybe TRBD2 (6 bases). The CDR3 loop spans 15 amino acids. Germline V gene lookup returns CDR1 SEHNR and CDR2 FQNEAQ (reference sequence). Trimming took 4 bases from V and 0 from J, leaving 13 bases between them. The chain's CDR3 is CASSSWIGSSYEQYF. CDR3 DNA: TGTGCCAGCAGCTCATGGATCGGGAGCTCCTACGAGCAGTACTTC.

V usage is TRBV7-2 and J usage is TRBJ2-7, with 7 bases that match TRBD1. This CDR3 is 12 amino acids long. Unmatched junction bases numbered 5, after V lost 5 bases and J lost 7 bases. In germline, CDR1 is SGHTA, CDR2 FQGNSA. The CDR3 loop is CASSRQGIEQYF. DNA for the CDR3: TGTGCCAGCAGCAGACAGGGAATTGAGCAGTACTTC.

The chain recombines TRBV28 with TRBJ1-4, with D unclear. This CDR3 is built from 16 residues. Looked up from germline, CDR1 is MDHEN and CDR2 is SYDVKM. Trimming removed 6 bases at V and 7 bases at J, with 21 bases between. This chain's CDR3 is CASSMGSGKGGEKLFF. The CDR3 DNA is TGTGCCAGCAGCATGGGGTCCGGAAAGGGAGGTGAAAAACTGTTTTTT.

The chain recombines TRBV7-6 with TRBJ1-4; 8 bases map to TRBD1. J gave up 7 bases and V 5 bases, and 6 bases lay outside the gene matches. This CDR3 is built from 14 residues. The germline CDR1 and CDR2 sequences are SGHVS and FNYEAQ. CDR3 amino acids: CASSLTGGSEKLFF. For the CDR3, the DNA is TGTGCCAGCAGCCTTACAGGGGGAAGTGAAAAACTGTTTTTT.

The chain combines TRBV7-6 with TRBJ2-5; 9 bases are a match to TRBD2. The CDR3 is 14 residues long. J was trimmed by 5 bases and V by 3 bases; bases with no gene match: 4. The germline CDR1 and CDR2 sequences are SGHVS and FNYEAQ. As DNA, the CDR3 is TGTGCCAGCAGCTTGAGCGGGGGGCCGGAGACCCAGTACTTC. It translates to CASSLSGGPETQYF. Full variable domain (rest looked up from reference TRBV7-6 and TRBJ2-5): GAGVSQSPRYKVTKRGQDVALRCDPISGHVSLYWYRQALGQGPEFLTYFNYEAQQDKSGLPNDRFSAERPEGSISTLTIQRTEQRDSAMYRCASSLSGGPETQYFGPGTRLLVL.

This clone was recorded only once. The V call is TRBV2, the J call TRBJ1-1; D is undetermined. The length of the CDR3 is 13 residues. The V gene lost 7 bases and the J gene lost 0 bases, with 9 bases spanning the gap. Germline V lookup: CDR1 SNHLY, CDR2 FYNNEI. The CDR3 DNA reads TGTGCCAGCAAGGCAGACATGAACACTGAAGCTTTCTTT. It yields the protein CASKADMNTEAFF.

V is TRBV13 and J is TRBJ2-3; TRBD2 matches at 13 bases. Unmatched junction bases numbered 8, after V lost 5 bases and J lost 6 bases. CDR1 is PRHDT and CDR2 is FYEKMQ in the germline V gene (reference sequence). The CDR3 extends over 16 amino acids. The CDR3 loop is CASSPRLAGGIDTQYF. As DNA, the CDR3 is TGTGCCAGCAGCCCGAGACTAGCGGGGGGTATCGATACGCAGTATTTT.

The gene calls are TRBV29-1 and TRBJ1-2; perhaps TRBD1 as D (5 bases). V lost 1 base and J lost 0, with 15 bases in between. CDR3 size: 16 residues. CDR1 and CDR2 (germline): SQVTM, ANQGSEA. The CDR3 nucleotides read TGCAGCGTTGAAGTGGTCCCGGGGGAAGCTAACTATGGCTACACCTTC. This gives the protein CSVEVVPGEANYGYTF.

The J gene is TRBJ1-2, the V gene TRBV7-3, with TRBD1 matching 10 bases. From germline, CDR1 is SGHTA and CDR2 FQGTGA. The CDR3 is made up of 12 amino acids. V shed 5 bases and J 7 bases; nucleotides not matched to a gene: 1. CDR3 nucleotides: TGTGCCAGCAGCCGGGACAGGGGTGGCTACACCTTC. Its protein product is CASSRDRGGYTF.

V usage is TRBV4-1 and J usage is TRBJ2-1; 13 positions agree with TRBD2. The CDR3 consists of 16 residues. The germline gives CDR1 MGHRA, CDR2 YSYEKL. Germline trimming cut 4 bases from V and 7 bases from J; bases unmatched to any gene: 7. DNA of the CDR3: TGCGCCAGCAGCCTTAGACTAGCGGGGGGAAGGAATGAGCAGTTCTTC. This translates into CASSLRLAGGRNEQFF.

A remark on this clone: Compared with germline, one end of the junction differs, possibly owing to a read error. The V call is TRBV7-7, the J call TRBJ2-5; D might be TRBD1 (5 bases). Germline V gene lookup returns CDR1 SSHAT and CDR2 FNYEAQ (reference sequence). This CDR3 comprises 14 residues. The CDR3 sequence is CASSLGAFQETQYF. DNA for the CDR3: TGTGCTAGCAGCTTAGGGGCTTTTCAAGAGACCCAGTACTTC.

Written as DNA, the CDR3 is TGTGCCAGCAGTCCACCTTTGAGCGTCAGTAATGAAAAACTGTTTTTT. This sequence encodes CASSPPLSVSNEKLFF. The chain employs TRBV9 and TRBJ1-4; D is undetermined. The CDR3 extends over 16 amino acids. Trimming took 5 bases from V and 4 from J, leaving 18 bases between them. Looked up from germline, CDR1 is SGDLS and CDR2 is YYNGEE.

V gene TRBV11-2 combines with J gene TRBJ2-3, with D hard to call. The CDR3 has 16 amino acids. CDR1 is SGHAT, CDR2 FQNNGV, per germline. Trimming pared 0 bases from V and 0 bases from J, leaving 10 bases between. The CDR3 DNA follows: TGTGCCAGCAGCTTAGATCTCTGGCAGAGCACAGATACGCAGTATTTT. It codes for CASSLDLWQSTDTQYF. Drawing the rest from reference TRBV11-2 and TRBJ2-3, the complete variable domain is EAGVAQSPRYKIIEKRQSVAFWCNPISGHATLYWYQQILGQGPKLLIQFQNNGVVDDSQLPKDRFSAERLKGVDSTLKIQPAKLEDSAVYLCASSLDLWQSTDTQYFGPGTRLTVL.

The count of this clone is one. V is TRBV5-6 and J is TRBJ1-6, with unresolved D. Germline V gene lookup returns CDR1 SGHDT and CDR2 YYEEEE. The CDR3 covers 15 residues. The germline V and J ends were trimmed by 4 bases and 2 bases, with 10 bases remaining between them. The CDR3 reads CASSPGRAYNSPLHF. The CDR3 DNA reads TGTGCCAGCAGCCCGGGGAGGGCCTATAATTCACCCCTCCACTTT.

The DNA of the CDR3 is TGTGCCAGCAGCCAGAACCCCACAGGGGACTATGGCTACACCTTC. It specifies CASSQNPTGDYGYTF. The chain couples TRBV28 to TRBJ1-2; 7 bases fit TRBD1. This CDR3 is 15 amino acids long. V gave up 6 bases and J gave up 3 bases; unmatched junction bases: 10. Germline V gene data show CDR1 as MDHEN and CDR2 as SYDVKM.

The chain joins TRBV11-2 to TRBJ2-7; D possibly corresponds to TRBD2 (5 bases). This CDR3 region has 12 residues. V was trimmed by 5 bases and J by 12 bases, leaving 17 bases between them. Germline V gene lookup returns CDR1 SGHAT and CDR2 FQNNGV. CDR3 loop: CASSPPGRDGYF. The CDR3 DNA is TGTGCCAGCAGCCCCCCCGGACGGGATGGGTACTTC.

CDR3 region: CASSQVPGQGDNEQFF. DNA of the CDR3: TGTGCCAGCAGCCAAGTACCCGGACAGGGGGACAATGAGCAGTTCTTC. The V gene is TRBV7-2, the J gene TRBJ2-1; the match to TRBD1 covers 10 bases. The V and J ends lost 5 bases and 5 bases, in that order; junction bases with no gene match: 9. The germline V gene encodes CDR1 SGHTA and CDR2 FQGNSA. The CDR3 is 16 amino acids.

This chain connects TRBV7-8 to TRBJ2-7, with a weak D call TRBD1 (5 bases). The CDR3 extends over 14 amino acids. Germline V gene lookup returns CDR1 SGHVS and CDR2 FQNEAQ. Between the trimmed V and J ends, which lost 5 bases and 5 bases, there was a span of 16 bases. The CDR3 DNA sequence: TGTGCCAGCAGCGGCCGCTTGACAGTCCACGAGCAGTACTTC. Its protein is CASSGRLTVHEQYF.

The V call is TRBV29-1, the J call TRBJ2-1, with TRBD1 matching 10 bases. The CDR3 length is 14 residues. Germline CDR1 reads SQVTM; CDR2 reads ANQGSEA. V dropped 5 bases and J dropped 6; count of bases not matched to a gene: 7. The CDR3 region is CSVLGGQGSNEQFF. The CDR3 DNA follows: TGCAGCGTTCTGGGGGGACAGGGGTCCAATGAGCAGTTCTTC.